This T cell receptor beta chain is from a study of blood T cell repertoires in COVID-19. Overall study: COVID-19 samples from acute and convalescent phases originated in the United States, Italy and Spain. Sample material is recorded as cDNA or gDNA derived from T cells, B-cell-depleted T cells, or PBMCs.

In the original analysis: From reference gene primer amplification, estimates of nucleated cell counts were derived. Sequencing was performed with immunoSEQ multiplex PCR; in TCRdb, only in-frame clones are kept and a portion is missing. That table supplies the V and J calls and clone size; D and trimming were determined from the DNA. The sample has roughly 150,000 clones, around 81% seen once. CDR3 length: 13 amino acids. The germline gives CDR1 MNHEY, CDR2 SVGAGI. The V gene lost 8 bases and the J gene lost 4 bases, with 12 bases spanning the gap. The rearrangement joins TRBV6-5 to TRBJ1-5; TRBD1 is a possible D gene (5 bases). The specimen was peripheral blood. This sequence was found in a woman aged 50 to 65 with acute or convalescent COVID-19. Here the CDR3 DNA reads TGTGCCAGCGCCCTGCAGGGAAATCAGCCCCAGCATTTT. It yields the protein CASALQGNQPQHF.